This TCR beta chain was found in a study of OX40 agonist ivuxolimab in advanced cancers. Looking at the study overall: In this cohort, patients received ivuxolimab, an agonistic anti-OX40 (CD134) antibody. Findings and caveats of the study: Among patients with partial responses at 0.1-3.0 mg/kg, clonal expansion was among the lowest.

V gave up 5 bases and J gave up 8 bases, with 10 bases separating them. There are 12 residues in the CDR3. CDR1 and CDR2 from the germline V gene are LNHDA and SQIVND (reference sequence). As regards this clone: The antigen is undetermined.

TCRdb's table, derived via immunoSEQ multiplex PCR, lists solely in-frame clones and lacks some. In the table there are about 20,000 clones, around 70% of which are singletons. The sequence derives from an adult with an advanced solid tumor such as melanoma, head and neck, liver or kidney cancer. This sequence joins TRBV19 and TRBJ2-1, with D hard to call. This specimen was CD4+ or CD8+ T cells sorted from blood, taken in a trial of the OX40 agonist ivuxolimab. The CDR3 coding sequence is TGTGCCAGTAGTCCCCCCGCCGATGAGCAGTTCTTC. Its translation: CASSPPADEQFF.